The 15 T cell receptor beta chains listed next were all sequenced from one sample in a study of blood T cell repertoires in COVID-19. Some clones are missing from TCRdb's copy, which holds only in-frame ones; the method was immunoSEQ multiplex PCR. The sample carries 100,000 or so clones, over 75% recorded once. The sequenced material came from peripheral blood. Receptor source: a woman between 55 and 75 years old with acute or convalescent COVID-19.

The rearrangement uses TRBV6-5 and TRBJ2-2; 10 nucleotides agree with TRBD2. The CDR3 is 15 amino acids. Germline assignment: CDR1 MNHEY and CDR2 SVGAGI. V shed 6 bases, J shed 6 bases, and the junction held 7 bases outside the gene matches. The CDR3, as DNA: TGTGCCAGCAGCATAGCGGGAGGTCTCCCCGGGGAGCTGTTTTTT. This gives the protein CASSIAGGLPGELFF.

This chain links TRBV30 with TRBJ1-1; 8 nucleotides align to TRBD1. Germline V gene data show CDR1 as GTSNPN and CDR2 as SVGIG (reference sequence). The CDR3 covers 13 residues. The CDR3 loop reads CARTGLRSTEAFF. In DNA form, the CDR3 reads TGTGCTAGGACAGGGCTTCGAAGCACTGAAGCTTTCTTT.

J is TRBJ2-1 and V is TRBV28; tentative D call: TRBD1 (5 bases). This CDR3 region has 13 residues. Trimming shortened V by 4 bases and J by 12 bases, and 16 bases separated the two germline ends. CDR1 and CDR2 (germline): MDHEN, SYDVKM. In nucleotides, the CDR3 is TGTGCCAGCAGTTCCCCAGGACAATGGACGCAGTTCTTC. Its translation is CASSSPGQWTQFF.

The chain has TRBV10-2 and TRBJ1-3, with D unclear. The CDR3 length is 13 residues. The V end was cut by 7 bases, the J end by 2 bases, with 9 bases between. The germline CDR1 and CDR2 sequences are WSHSY and SAAADI. The CDR3 bases are TGCGCCAGCATACCTGGAGCTGGAAACACCATATATTTT. The encoded protein is CASIPGAGNTIYF.

This clone was seen once. The chain recombines TRBV27 with TRBJ2-5, with TRBD2 matching over 11 bases. Germline V gives CDR1 MNHEY, CDR2 SMNVEV (reference sequence). CDR3 length equals 16 residues. The trim removed 5 bases at V and 1 base at J, leaving 6 bases unmatched. CDR3 protein: CASSLGTSGVQETQYF. DNA for the CDR3: TGTGCCAGCAGTCTGGGGACTAGCGGTGTCCAAGAGACCCAGTACTTC.

The chain carries TRBV27 and TRBJ2-7; TRBD2 matches 13 bases. This CDR3 comprises 15 residues. Germline CDR1 and CDR2: MNHEY and SMNVEV (reference sequence). After removal of 5 bases from V and 7 bases from J, the junction contained 8 bases not matched to a gene. The CDR3 loop is CASSPGLAGPLEQYV. The CDR3 bases are TGTGCCAGCAGTCCGGGACTAGCGGGACCCTTGGAGCAGTACGTC.

The gene calls are TRBV29-1 and TRBJ1-1, with D unresolved. V lost 4 bases and J lost 8, with 14 bases in between. Per the germline V gene, CDR1 is SQVTM and CDR2 is ANQGSEA. CDR3 length: 12 amino acids. CDR3 DNA: TGCAGCGTTGTAAGCCGCGCAAGCGAAGCTTTCTTT. Residues: CSVVSRASEAFF.

The V call is TRBV11-3, the J call TRBJ1-2; D unresolved. Trimming took off 3 bases at V and 4 bases at J, with 9 bases between the two ends. The CDR3 has 13 amino acids. Per the germline V gene, CDR1 is SGHNT and CDR2 is YENEEA. Written as DNA, the CDR3 is TGTGCCAGCAGCTTCGGGGAGGGCTATGGCTACACCTTC. As protein: CASSFGEGYGYTF.

This clone has more than one count but fewer than ten. The chain carries TRBV4-1 and TRBJ2-5, with D perhaps TRBD2 (6 bases). V was pared by 0 bases and J by 5 bases, with 13 bases between. Germline V gene lookup returns CDR1 MGHRA and CDR2 YSYEKL. The CDR3 consists of 15 residues. As DNA, the CDR3 is TGCGCCAGCAGCCAAGACTCGCGGGGCGGGGAGACCCAGTACTTC. The encoded protein is CASSQDSRGGETQYF.

The rearrangement joins TRBV7-8 to TRBJ1-4, with a possible D match to TRBD1 (5 bases). V lost 2 bases to trimming and J lost 8 bases, with 21 bases between them. Germline CDR1 reads SGHVS; CDR2 reads FQNEAQ. The CDR3 runs to 17 residues. Here the CDR3 DNA reads TGTGCCAGCAGCTTATGGTCGGGTAGGCAGGGTCGCGAAAAACTGTTTTTT. It is translated as CASSLWSGRQGREKLFF.

The chain is built from TRBV2 and TRBJ2-1; TRBD2 agrees at 12 bases. From germline, CDR1 is SNHLY and CDR2 FYNNEI. The V gene end was trimmed by 4 bases and the J gene end by 6 bases; junction bases not matched to a gene: 4. CDR3 length: 15 amino acids. In nucleotides, the CDR3 is TGTGCCAGCAGTGGGCTAGCGGGAGGGGGCAATGAGCAGTTCTTC. Its protein is CASSGLAGGGNEQFF.

The chain couples TRBV15 to TRBJ2-3; 11 positions match TRBD1. This CDR3 spans 15 amino acids. Germline values: CDR1 LNHNV, CDR2 YYDKDF (reference sequence). With 6 bases clipped from V and 4 bases from J, the junction kept 6 bases outside the gene matches. The CDR3 is CATRPGQGASDTQYF. The CDR3 nucleotides are TGTGCCACCAGACCCGGACAGGGGGCCTCAGATACGCAGTATTTT.

V is TRBV4-1 and J is TRBJ2-3; 7 nucleotides align to TRBD2. The CDR3 loop spans 15 amino acids. The trim removed 1 base at V and 2 bases at J, leaving 3 bases unmatched. CDR1 and CDR2 (germline): MGHRA, YSYEKL. This CDR3 is CASSQVAGDTDTQYF. The CDR3 nucleotides are TGCGCCAGCAGCCAAGTGGCGGGGGACACAGATACGCAGTATTTT.

J is TRBJ2-3 and V is TRBV4-1, with D hard to call. Germline assignment: CDR1 MGHRA and CDR2 YSYEKL. CDR3 length: 14 residues. V lost 0 bases to trimming and J lost 2 bases, with 6 bases between them. The CDR3 DNA reads as TGCGCCAGCAGCCAAGATCCTGTCACAGATACGCAGTATTTT. This translates into CASSQDPVTDTQYF.

V gene TRBV2 combines with J gene TRBJ2-7, with D possibly TRBD2 on 6 matching bases. This CDR3 region has 13 residues. The V end lost 6 bases, the J end lost 5 bases, and 14 bases lay between the germline ends. CDR1 is SNHLY and CDR2 is FYNNEI in the germline V gene. This CDR3 reads CASSLEAGNEQYF. In DNA, the CDR3 is TGTGCCAGCAGCCTCGAGGCGGGGAACGAGCAGTACTTC.